This TCR beta chain is drawn from a study of blood T cell repertoires in COVID-19. At the level of the study: In each case, the material was cDNA or gDNA derived from T cells, B-cell-depleted T cells, or PBMCs.

Germline V gives CDR1 SGHDN, CDR2 FVKESK. V lost 0 bases, J lost 2 bases, and 13 bases lay in between. There are 16 residues in the CDR3. TCRdb's copy holds only in-frame clones and misses some; the assay was immunoSEQ multiplex PCR. The data contain 40,000 to 60,000 clones, 70% to 85% of them singletons. The chain recombines TRBV14 with TRBJ1-1; possibly TRBD1 for D (6 bases). The clonotype was recovered from a man aged 45 to 65 with active COVID-19. Sequencing was performed on peripheral blood. In nucleotides, the CDR3 is TGTGCCAGCAGCCAAGATTTAGGGACATTTAACACTGAAGCTTTCTTT. Amino acid sequence: CASSQDLGTFNTEAFF.